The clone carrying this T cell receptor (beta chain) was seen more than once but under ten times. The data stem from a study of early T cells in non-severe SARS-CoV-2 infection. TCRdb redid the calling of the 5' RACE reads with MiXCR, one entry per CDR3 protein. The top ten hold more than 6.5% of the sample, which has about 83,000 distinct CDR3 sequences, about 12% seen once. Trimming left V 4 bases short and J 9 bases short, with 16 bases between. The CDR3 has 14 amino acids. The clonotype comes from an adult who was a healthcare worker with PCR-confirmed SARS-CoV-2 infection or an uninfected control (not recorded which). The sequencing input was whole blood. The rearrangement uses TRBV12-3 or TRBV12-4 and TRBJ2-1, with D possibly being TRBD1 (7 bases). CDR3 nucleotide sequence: TGTGCCAGCAGTTACAGGGGCCCCGGGGGTGAGCAGTTCTTC. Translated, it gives CASSYRGPGGEQFF.